This T cell receptor (beta chain) is from a study of shared clonotypes between healthy human individuals. Study-level background: CD4 naive and CD4 memory each took three plates per donor, while CD8 naive took two and CD8 memory one.

The CDR3 consists of 16 residues. V was shortened by 5 bases and J by 1 base, with 17 bases between the two germline ends. The germline gives CDR1 SEHNR, CDR2 FQNEAQ (reference sequence). It was at deep level that the assay was run. TCRdb keeps only in-frame clones here, not all; method: immunoSEQ multiplex PCR. The top ten clones hold about 0.37% of a sample with 2.3 million or so clones, over 85% of them seen once. V and J are TRBV7-9 and TRBJ1-1; weak D call: TRBD1 (5 bases). The sample consisted of naive CD4+ T cells from PBMCs. The subset: CD45RA+ positively selected. The sequence came from a young man in good health. Some clones in this sample may be carry-over from other donors' samples. This chain's CDR3 is CASSPPEAGRNTEAFF. In DNA form, the CDR3 reads TGTGCCAGCAGCCCCCCCGAGGCAGGGCGGAACACTGAAGCTTTCTTT.